A selection of T cell receptor beta chains follows, all from one sample in a study of long-term antiretroviral therapy in people with HIV. The method was immunoSEQ multiplex PCR; TCRdb's version includes in-frame clones alone and lacks a portion of them. The repertoire holds about 35,000 clones, with 65% to 75% as singletons. Sample: unsorted PBMCs, taken 3 years after starting antiretroviral therapy. The source is a man aged 45-65 years with HIV. Each CDR3 is given without its conserved first and last residue.

v_gene: TRBV4-1
CDR3aa: ASRPDNREVEAF

v_gene: TRBV7-9
CDR3aa: ASSLTGRPYEQY

v_gene: TRBV19
CDR3aa: ASSIKSFNQPQH

v_gene: TRBV4-3
CDR3aa: ASSQGQTYQETQY

v_gene: TRBV5-1
CDR3aa: ASSDGTAGYEQY

v_gene: TRBV2
CDR3aa: ASSEAPRGTEKLF

v_gene: TRBV7-2
CDR3aa: ASSQSRGLETQY

v_gene: TRBV6-5
CDR3aa: ASSSGARGNSPLH

v_gene: TRBV9
CDR3aa: ASSPRGGEQY

v_gene: TRBV7-9
CDR3aa: ASSTQENTEAF

v_gene: TRBV5-1
CDR3aa: ASSSGQGGNTEAF

v_gene: TRBV11-3
CDR3aa: ASSSSYGYEQY

v_gene: TRBV10-3
CDR3aa: AIGVQDREFADTQY

v_gene: TRBV2
CDR3aa: ASGDRDEKLF

v_gene: TRBV25-1
CDR3aa: ASSESKGNLYEQY

v_gene: TRBV4-3
CDR3aa: ASSRGQHSGNTIY